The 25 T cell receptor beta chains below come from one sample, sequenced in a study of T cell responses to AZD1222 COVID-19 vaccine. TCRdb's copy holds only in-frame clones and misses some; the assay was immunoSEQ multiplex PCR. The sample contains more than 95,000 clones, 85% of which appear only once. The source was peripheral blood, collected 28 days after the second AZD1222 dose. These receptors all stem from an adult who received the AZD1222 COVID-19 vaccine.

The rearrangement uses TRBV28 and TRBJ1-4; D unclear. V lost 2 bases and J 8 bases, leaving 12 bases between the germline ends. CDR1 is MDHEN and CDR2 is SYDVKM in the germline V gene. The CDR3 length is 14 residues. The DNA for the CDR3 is TGTGCCAGCAGTTTAGGACCCTTTTCCGAAAAACTGTTTTTT. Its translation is CASSLGPFSEKLFF.

The CDR3 loop reads CASSQEYSPKQYF. CDR3 sequence (DNA): TGCGCCAGCAGCCAAGAATACAGCCCAAAGCAGTACTTC. The V call is TRBV4-1, the J call TRBJ2-7; D is unresolved. V was shortened by 0 bases and J by 8 bases, with 11 bases between the two germline ends. Germline V CDR1 and CDR2: MGHRA, YSYEKL. This CDR3 has 13 amino acids.

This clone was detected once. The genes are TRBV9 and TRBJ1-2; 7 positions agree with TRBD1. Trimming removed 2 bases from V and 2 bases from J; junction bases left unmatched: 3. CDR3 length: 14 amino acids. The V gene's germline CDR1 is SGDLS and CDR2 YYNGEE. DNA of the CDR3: TGTGCCAGCAGCGTCATACAGGGGAACTATGGCTACACCTTC. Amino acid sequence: CASSVIQGNYGYTF.

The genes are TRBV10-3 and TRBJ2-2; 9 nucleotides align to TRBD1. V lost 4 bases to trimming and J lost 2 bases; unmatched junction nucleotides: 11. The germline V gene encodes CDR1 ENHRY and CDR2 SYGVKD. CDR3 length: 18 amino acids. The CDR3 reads CAISVPHRGQTNTGELFF. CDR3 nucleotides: TGTGCCATCAGTGTTCCCCACAGGGGGCAAACAAACACCGGGGAGCTGTTTTTT.

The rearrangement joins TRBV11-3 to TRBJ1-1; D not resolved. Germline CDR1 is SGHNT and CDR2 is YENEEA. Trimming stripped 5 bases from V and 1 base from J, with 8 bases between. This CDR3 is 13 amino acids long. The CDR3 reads CASSGVRNTEAFF. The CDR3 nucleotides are TGTGCCAGCAGCGGGGTCAGGAACACTGAAGCTTTCTTT.

CDR3 bases: TGTGCCAGCAGTGACTCGTGGGGGGCGGACTATGGCTACACCTTC. It is translated as CASSDSWGADYGYTF. The chain is built from TRBV6-4 and TRBJ1-2; possibly TRBD1 for D (6 bases). The ends were cut back, 0 bases at V and 3 bases at J, with 11 bases in the middle. The CDR3 totals 15 residues. CDR1 is MRHNA and CDR2 is SNTAGT in the germline V gene.

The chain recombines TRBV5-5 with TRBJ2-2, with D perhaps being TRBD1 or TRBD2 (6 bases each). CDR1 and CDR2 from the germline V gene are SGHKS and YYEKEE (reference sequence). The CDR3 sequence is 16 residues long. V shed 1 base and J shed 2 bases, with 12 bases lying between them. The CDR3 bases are TGTGCCAGCAGCTTGTTCTCGGGGGCCAACACCGGGGAGCTGTTTTTT. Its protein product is CASSLFSGANTGELFF.

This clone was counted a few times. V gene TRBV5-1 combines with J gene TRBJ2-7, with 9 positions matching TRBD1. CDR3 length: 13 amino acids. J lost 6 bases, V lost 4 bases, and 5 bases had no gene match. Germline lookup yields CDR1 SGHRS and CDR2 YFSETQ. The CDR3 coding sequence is TGCGCCAGCAGCCGGGACAGGGACTCCGAGCAGTACTTC. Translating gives CASSRDRDSEQYF.

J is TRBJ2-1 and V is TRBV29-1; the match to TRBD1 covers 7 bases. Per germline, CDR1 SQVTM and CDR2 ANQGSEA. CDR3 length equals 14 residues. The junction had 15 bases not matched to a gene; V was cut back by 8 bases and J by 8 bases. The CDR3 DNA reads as TGCAGCCACGCGAGGGGGCGGATCGGGGATGAGCAGTTCTTC. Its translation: CSHARGRIGDEQFF.

CDR3 protein: CSVEPGTVGYNEQFF. The CDR3 nucleotides are TGCAGCGTTGAGCCAGGGACAGTGGGCTACAATGAGCAGTTCTTC. The rearrangement uses TRBV29-1 and TRBJ2-1; 7 bases are shared with TRBD1. The CDR3 runs to 15 residues. V was clipped by 3 bases and J by 3 bases; unmatched bases: 8. Per the germline V gene, CDR1 is SQVTM and CDR2 is ANQGSEA.

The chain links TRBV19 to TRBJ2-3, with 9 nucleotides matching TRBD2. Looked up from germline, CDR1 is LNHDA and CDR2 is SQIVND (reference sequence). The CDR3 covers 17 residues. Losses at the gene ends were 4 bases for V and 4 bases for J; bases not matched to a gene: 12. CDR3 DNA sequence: TGTGCCAGTAGTAAGGCGGGGGGGCGAGAGAGAGCAGATACGCAGTATTTT. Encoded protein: CASSKAGGRERADTQYF.

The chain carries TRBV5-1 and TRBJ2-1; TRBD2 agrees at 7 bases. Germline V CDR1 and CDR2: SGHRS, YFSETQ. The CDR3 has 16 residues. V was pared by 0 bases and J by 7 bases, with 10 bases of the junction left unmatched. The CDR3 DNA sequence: TGCGCCAGCAGCTTGGTCGGTCCGGGGGGAGAGAATGAGCAGTTCTTC. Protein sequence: CASSLVGPGGENEQFF.

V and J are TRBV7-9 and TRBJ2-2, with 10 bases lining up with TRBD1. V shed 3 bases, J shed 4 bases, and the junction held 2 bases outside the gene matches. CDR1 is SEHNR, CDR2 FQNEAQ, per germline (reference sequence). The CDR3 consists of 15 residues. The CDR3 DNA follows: TGTGCCAGCAGCTTTCGGACAGGGGGCACCGGGGAGCTGTTTTTT. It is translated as CASSFRTGGTGELFF.

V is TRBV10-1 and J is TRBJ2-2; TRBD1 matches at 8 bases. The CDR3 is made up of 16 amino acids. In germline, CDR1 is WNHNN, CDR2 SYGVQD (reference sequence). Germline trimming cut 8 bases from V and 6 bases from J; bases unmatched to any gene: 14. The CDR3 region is CASAGTGGDESGELFF. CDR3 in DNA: TGCGCCAGCGCTGGGACAGGCGGCGACGAGTCCGGGGAGCTGTTTTTT.

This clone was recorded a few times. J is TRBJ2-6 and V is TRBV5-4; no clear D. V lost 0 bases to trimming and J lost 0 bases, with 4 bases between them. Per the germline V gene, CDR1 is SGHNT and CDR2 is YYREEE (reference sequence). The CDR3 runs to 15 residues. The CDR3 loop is CASSLGTSGANVLTF. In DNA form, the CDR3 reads TGTGCCAGCAGCTTGGGAACCTCTGGGGCCAACGTCCTGACTTTC.

CDR3 in DNA: TGCGCCAGCAGCTTGGTGTCTAGCGGGGGGGCCGGGGCAGATACGCAGTATTTT. Translated: CASSLVSSGGAGADTQYF. The gene calls are TRBV5-1 and TRBJ2-3; 12 bases map to TRBD2. This CDR3 region has 18 residues. V gave up 0 bases and J gave up 4 bases; unmatched junction bases: 9. Per germline, CDR1 SGHRS and CDR2 YFSETQ.

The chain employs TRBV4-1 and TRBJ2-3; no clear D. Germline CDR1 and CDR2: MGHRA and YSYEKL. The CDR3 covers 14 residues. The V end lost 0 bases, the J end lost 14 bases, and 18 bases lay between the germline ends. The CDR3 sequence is CASSQEETQTIPYF. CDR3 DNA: TGCGCCAGCAGCCAAGAAGAAACCCAGACCATACCGTATTTT.

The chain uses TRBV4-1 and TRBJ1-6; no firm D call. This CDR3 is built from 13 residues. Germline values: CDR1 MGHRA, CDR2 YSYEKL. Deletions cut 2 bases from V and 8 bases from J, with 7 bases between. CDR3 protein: CASSQYDDSPLHF. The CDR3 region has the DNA TGCGCCAGCAGCCAATATGATGATTCACCCCTCCACTTT.

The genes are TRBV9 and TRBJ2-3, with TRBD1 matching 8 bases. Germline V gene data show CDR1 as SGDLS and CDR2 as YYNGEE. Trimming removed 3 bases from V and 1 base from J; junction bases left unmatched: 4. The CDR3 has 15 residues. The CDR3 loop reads CASSGPGGGTDTQYF. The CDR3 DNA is TGTGCCAGCAGCGGGCCAGGGGGCGGCACAGATACGCAGTATTTT. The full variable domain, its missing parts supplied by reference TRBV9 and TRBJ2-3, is DSGVTQTPKHLITATGQRVTLRCSPRSGDLSVYWYQQSLDQGLQFLIQYYNGEERAKGNILERFSAQQFPDLHSELNLSSLELGDSALYFCASSGPGGGTDTQYFGPGTRLTVL.

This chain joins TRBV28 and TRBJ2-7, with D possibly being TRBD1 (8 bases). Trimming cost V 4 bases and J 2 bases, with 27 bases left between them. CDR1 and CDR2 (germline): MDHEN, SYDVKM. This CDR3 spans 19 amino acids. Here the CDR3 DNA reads TGTGCCAGCAGTTCGATGGCGACCCTTACAGGGGGAGGGCCCTACGAGCAGTACTTC. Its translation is CASSSMATLTGGGPYEQYF.

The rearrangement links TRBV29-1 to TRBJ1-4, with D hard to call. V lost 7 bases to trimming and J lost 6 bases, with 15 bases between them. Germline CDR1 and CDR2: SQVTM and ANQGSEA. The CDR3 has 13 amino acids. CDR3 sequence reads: CSAAWESYEKLFF. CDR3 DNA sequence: TGCAGCGCCGCATGGGAGTCCTATGAAAAACTGTTTTTT.

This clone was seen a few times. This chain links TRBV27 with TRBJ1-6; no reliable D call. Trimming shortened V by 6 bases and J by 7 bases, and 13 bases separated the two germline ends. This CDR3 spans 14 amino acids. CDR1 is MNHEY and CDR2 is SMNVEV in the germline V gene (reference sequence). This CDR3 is CASRQEVGNSPLHF. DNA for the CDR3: TGTGCCAGCAGGCAAGAGGTCGGAAATTCACCCCTCCACTTT.

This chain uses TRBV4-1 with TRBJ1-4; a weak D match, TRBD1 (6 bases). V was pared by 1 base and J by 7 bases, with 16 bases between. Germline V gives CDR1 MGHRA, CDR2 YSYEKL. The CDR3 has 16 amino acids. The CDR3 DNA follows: TGCGCCAGCAGCCAAGGTGTCAGGGTACAGGGTGAAAAACTGTTTTTT. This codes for CASSQGVRVQGEKLFF.

CDR3 in amino acids: CASSKRLIWNEQFF. CDR3 coding DNA: TGTGCCAGCAGCAAGCGCTTAATTTGGAATGAGCAGTTCTTC. This rearrangement joins TRBV21-1 to TRBJ2-1; the table calls TRBD2, which could not be checked here. TRBV21-1 constitutes a pseudogene. CDR3 size: 14 residues.

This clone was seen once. In DNA, the CDR3 is TGTGCCAGCAGCTTAAAGGGGGTGCCGAGCTCCTACGAGCAGTACTTC. Its protein product is CASSLKGVPSSYEQYF. The chain couples TRBV7-2 to TRBJ2-7; D possibly corresponds to TRBD1 (6 bases). CDR1 and CDR2 (germline): SGHTA, FQGNSA. The length of the CDR3 is 16 residues. Trimming removed 2 bases from V and 0 bases from J, with 14 bases in between. Full variable domain (rest looked up from reference TRBV7-2 and TRBJ2-7): GAGVSQSPSNKVTEKGKDVELRCDPISGHTALYWYRQSLGQGLEFLIYFQGNSAPDKSGLPSDRFSAERTGGSVSTLTIQRTQQEDSAVYLCASSLKGVPSSYEQYFGPGTRLTVT.